The 2 T cell receptor beta chains presented below share a single source sample, sequenced in a study of OX40 agonist ivuxolimab in advanced cancers. Sequenced by immunoSEQ multiplex PCR; TCRdb stores in-frame clones only, minus some. The data contain about 73,000 clones, roughly 86% of them seen just once; the ten biggest clones take up less than 0.8%. The sequencing here drew on CD4+ or CD8+ T cells sorted from blood, taken in a trial of the OX40 agonist ivuxolimab. The receptors were gathered from an adult with an advanced solid tumor such as melanoma, head and neck, liver or kidney cancer.

The V and J genes are TRBV9 and TRBJ1-3; D is undetermined. Germline CDR1 SGDLS, CDR2 YYNGEE. V lost 2 bases to trimming and J lost 3 bases, with 9 bases between them. The CDR3 contains 14 residues. CDR3 DNA: TGTGCCAGCAGCGTTGGCGGAATTGGAAACACCATATATTTT. Translated: CASSVGGIGNTIYF.

This chain joins TRBV5-1 and TRBJ2-1, with 13 nucleotides matching TRBD2. V dropped 0 bases and J dropped 10; count of bases not matched to a gene: 7. This CDR3 region has 16 residues. In germline, CDR1 is SGHRS, CDR2 YFSETQ. CDR3 DNA sequence: TGCGCCAGCAGCTTGGCTACTAGCGGGGGGGCACAAGAGCAGTTCTTC. Residues: CASSLATSGGAQEQFF. The entire variable domain, with the rest obtained from reference TRBV5-1 and TRBJ2-1, is as follows: KAGVTQTPRYLIKTRGQQVTLSCSPISGHRSVSWYQQTPGQGLQFLFEYFSETQRNKGNFPGRFSGRQFSNSRSEMNVSTLELGDSALYLCASSLATSGGAQEQFFGPGTRLTVL.